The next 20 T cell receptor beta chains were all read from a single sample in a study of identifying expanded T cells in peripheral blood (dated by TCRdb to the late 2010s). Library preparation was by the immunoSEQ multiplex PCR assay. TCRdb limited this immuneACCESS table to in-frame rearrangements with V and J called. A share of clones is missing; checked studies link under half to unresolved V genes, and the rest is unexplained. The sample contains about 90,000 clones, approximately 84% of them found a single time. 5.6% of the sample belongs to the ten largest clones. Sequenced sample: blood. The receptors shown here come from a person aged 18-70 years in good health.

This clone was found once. The CDR3 region is CASSEWGETGELFF. The CDR3 nucleotides are TGTGCCAGCAGTGAATGGGGGGAAACCGGGGAGCTGTTTTTT. The V and J genes are TRBV6-1 and TRBJ2-2; D might be TRBD2 (6 bases). Trimming took 2 bases from V and 5 from J, leaving 9 bases between them. This CDR3 has 14 amino acids. CDR1 is MNHNS and CDR2 is SASEGT in the germline V gene.

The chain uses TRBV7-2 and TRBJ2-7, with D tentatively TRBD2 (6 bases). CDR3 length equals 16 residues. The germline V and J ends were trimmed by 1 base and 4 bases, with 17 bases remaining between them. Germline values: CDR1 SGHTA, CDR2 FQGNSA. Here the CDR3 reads CASSLGGVFSVYEQYF. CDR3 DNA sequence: TGTGCCAGCAGCTTAGGCGGGGTCTTTTCGGTATACGAGCAGTACTTC.

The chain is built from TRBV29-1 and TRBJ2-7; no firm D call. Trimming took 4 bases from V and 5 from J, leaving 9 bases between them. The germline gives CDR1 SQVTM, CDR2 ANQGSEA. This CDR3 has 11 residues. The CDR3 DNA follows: TGCAGCGTTGCAACCCGGGACGAGCAGTACTTC. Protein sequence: CSVATRDEQYF.

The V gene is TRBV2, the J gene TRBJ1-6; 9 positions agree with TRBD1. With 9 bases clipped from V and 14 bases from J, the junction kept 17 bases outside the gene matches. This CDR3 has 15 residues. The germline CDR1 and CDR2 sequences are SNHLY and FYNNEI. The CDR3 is CARRTRDRDSEALHF. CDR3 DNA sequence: TGTGCCAGACGAACCCGGGACAGGGACTCGGAGGCCCTCCACTTT.

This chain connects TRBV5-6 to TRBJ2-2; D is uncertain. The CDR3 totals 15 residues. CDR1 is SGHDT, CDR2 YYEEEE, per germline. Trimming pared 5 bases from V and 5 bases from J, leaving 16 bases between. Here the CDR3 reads CASSPLGVKTGELFF. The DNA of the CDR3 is TGTGCCAGCAGTCCGCTAGGTGTGAAGACCGGGGAGCTGTTTTTT.

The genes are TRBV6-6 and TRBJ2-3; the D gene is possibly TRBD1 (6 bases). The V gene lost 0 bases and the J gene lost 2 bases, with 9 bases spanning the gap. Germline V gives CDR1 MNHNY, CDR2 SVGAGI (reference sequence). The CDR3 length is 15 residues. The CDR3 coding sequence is TGTGCCAGCAGTTACTCGAACAGGGCCACAGATACGCAGTATTTT. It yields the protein CASSYSNRATDTQYF.

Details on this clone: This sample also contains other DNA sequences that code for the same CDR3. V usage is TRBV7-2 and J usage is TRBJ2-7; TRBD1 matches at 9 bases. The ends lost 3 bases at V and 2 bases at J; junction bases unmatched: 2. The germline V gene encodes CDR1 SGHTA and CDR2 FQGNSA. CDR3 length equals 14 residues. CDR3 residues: CASSLDRGPYEQYF. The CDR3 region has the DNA TGTGCCAGCAGCTTGGACAGGGGCCCCTACGAGCAGTACTTC.

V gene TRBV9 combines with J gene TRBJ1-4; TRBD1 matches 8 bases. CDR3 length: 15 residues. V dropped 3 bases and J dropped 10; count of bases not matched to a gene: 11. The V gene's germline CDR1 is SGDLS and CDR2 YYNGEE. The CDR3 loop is CASSDERTGIGKLFF. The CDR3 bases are TGTGCCAGCAGCGACGAGAGGACAGGGATCGGAAAACTGTTTTTT.

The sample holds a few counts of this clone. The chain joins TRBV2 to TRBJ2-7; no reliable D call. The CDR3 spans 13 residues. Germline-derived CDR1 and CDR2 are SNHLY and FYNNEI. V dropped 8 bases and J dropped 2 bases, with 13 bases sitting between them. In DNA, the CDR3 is TGTGCCAGCCGCGCAGGTTCGGCCTACGAGCAGTACTTC. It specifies CASRAGSAYEQYF.

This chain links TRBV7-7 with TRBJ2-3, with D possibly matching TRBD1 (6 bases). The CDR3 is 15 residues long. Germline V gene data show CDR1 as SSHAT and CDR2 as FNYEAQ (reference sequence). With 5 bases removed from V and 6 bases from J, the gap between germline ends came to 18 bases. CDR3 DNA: TGTGCCAGCAGCCTAACGGGACAACTAGGGGATACGCAGTATTTT. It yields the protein CASSLTGQLGDTQYF.

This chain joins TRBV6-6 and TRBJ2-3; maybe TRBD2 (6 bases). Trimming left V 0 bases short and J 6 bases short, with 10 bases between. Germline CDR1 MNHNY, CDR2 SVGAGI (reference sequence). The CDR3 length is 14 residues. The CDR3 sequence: CASSYSNAGDTQYF. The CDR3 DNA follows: TGTGCCAGCAGTTACTCGAATGCGGGGGATACGCAGTATTTT.

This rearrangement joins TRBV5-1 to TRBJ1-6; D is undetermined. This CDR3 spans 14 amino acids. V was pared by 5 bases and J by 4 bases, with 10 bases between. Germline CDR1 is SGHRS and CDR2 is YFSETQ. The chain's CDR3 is CASSVSRYNSPLHF. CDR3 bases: TGCGCCAGCAGTGTATCACGGTATAATTCACCCCTCCACTTT.

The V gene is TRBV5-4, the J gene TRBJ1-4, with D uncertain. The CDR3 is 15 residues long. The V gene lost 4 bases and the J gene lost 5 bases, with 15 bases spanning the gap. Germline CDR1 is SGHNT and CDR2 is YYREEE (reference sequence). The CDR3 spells CASSLGLQKNEKLFF. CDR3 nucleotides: TGTGCCAGCAGCCTGGGTTTGCAGAAGAATGAAAAACTGTTTTTT. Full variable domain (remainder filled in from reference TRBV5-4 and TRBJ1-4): ETGVTQSPTHLIKTRGQQVTLRCSSQSGHNTVSWYQQALGQGPQFIFQYYREEENGRGNFPPRFSGLQFPNYSSELNVNALELDDSALYLCASSLGLQKNEKLFFGSGTQLSVL.

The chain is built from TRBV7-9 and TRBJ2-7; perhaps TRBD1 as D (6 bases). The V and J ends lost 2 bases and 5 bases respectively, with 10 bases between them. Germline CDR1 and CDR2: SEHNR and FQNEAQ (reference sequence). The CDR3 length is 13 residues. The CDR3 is CASSLRDTHEQYF. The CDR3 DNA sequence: TGTGCCAGCAGCTTAAGGGACACCCACGAGCAGTACTTC.

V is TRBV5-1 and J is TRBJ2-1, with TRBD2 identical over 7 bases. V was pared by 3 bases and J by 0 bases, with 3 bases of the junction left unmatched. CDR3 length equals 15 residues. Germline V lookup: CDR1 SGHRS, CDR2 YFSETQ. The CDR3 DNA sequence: TGCGCCAGCAGCTCTGGCGGGAGCTCCTACAATGAGCAGTTCTTC. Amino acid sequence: CASSSGGSSYNEQFF.

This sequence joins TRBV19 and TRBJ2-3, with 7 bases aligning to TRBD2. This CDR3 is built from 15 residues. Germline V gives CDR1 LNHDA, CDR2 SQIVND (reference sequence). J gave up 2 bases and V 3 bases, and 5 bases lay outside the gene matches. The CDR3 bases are TGTGCCAGTAGTATGGCGGGACTATACACAGATACGCAGTATTTT. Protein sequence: CASSMAGLYTDTQYF.

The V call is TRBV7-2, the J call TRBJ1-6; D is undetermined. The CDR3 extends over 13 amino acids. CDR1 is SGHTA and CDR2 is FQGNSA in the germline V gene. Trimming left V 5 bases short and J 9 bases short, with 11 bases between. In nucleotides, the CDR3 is TGTGCCAGCAGCCTAGGAGAGGGTTCACCCCTCCACTTT. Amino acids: CASSLGEGSPLHF.

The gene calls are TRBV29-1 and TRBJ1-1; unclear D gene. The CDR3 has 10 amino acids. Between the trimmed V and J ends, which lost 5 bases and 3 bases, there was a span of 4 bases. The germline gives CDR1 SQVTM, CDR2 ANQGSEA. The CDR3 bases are TGCAGCGTTTTAGACACTGAAGCTTTCTTT. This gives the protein CSVLDTEAFF.

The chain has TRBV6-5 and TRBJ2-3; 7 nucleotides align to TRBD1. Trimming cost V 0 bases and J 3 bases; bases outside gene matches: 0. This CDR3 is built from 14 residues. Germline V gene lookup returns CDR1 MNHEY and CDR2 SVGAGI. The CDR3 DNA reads TGTGCCAGCAGTTACTCGACAGGGACAGATACGCAGTATTTT. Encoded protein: CASSYSTGTDTQYF.

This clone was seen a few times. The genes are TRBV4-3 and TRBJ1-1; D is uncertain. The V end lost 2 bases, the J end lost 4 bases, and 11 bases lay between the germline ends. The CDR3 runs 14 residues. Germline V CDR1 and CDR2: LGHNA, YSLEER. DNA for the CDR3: TGCGCCAGCAGCCAAAACCCCGTGGGCACTGAAGCTTTCTTT. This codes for CASSQNPVGTEAFF.